A selection of T cell receptor beta chains follows, all from one sample in a study of control samples from healthy donors and cancer patients. The method was immunoSEQ multiplex PCR; TCRdb's version includes in-frame clones alone and lacks a portion of them. The sample lists about 140,000 clones; about 90% were seen once. Sequenced input: blood. The origin of the receptors is a man in his late teens or twenties in good health. Both conserved end residues are part of each CDR3.

cdr3_length v_call cdr3_aa
13 TRBV19 CASSIGGGETQYF
16 TRBV3-1/TRBV3-2 CASSQTSGGNTDTQYF
17 TRBV6-1 CASSDSWSDRKDYEQYF
13 TRBV12-3/TRBV12-4 CASSSPTDPEAFF
16 TRBV7-9 CASSAGTGVTYNEQFF
13 TRBV29-1 CSVGDAGVTEAFF
14 TRBV6-5 CASSGTANTGELFF
18 TRBV24-1 CATSDGLAGGHGTDTQYF
16 TRBV6-5 CASSYPGQGENTEAFF
14 TRBV19 CASSTGTGKAEQFF
17 TRBV6-2/TRBV6-3 CASSYSEPLRGVYGYTF
16 TRBV4-1 CASSRQGDRGYEDQHF
14 TRBV5-7 CASSFSKNTGELFF
14 TRBV18 CASSPYTGALEAFF
16 TRBV19 CASRASRTGRNQPQHF
14 TRBV7-2 CASSFGVNNSPLHF
16 TRBV5-1 CASSLAEGGLVNEQFF
14 TRBV5-1 CASSSGQGPYGYTF
15 TRBV10-1 CASSESGSSQETQYF
15 TRBV2 CASSEAGGPVGELFF
16 TRBV9 CASSSGQGTFSTEAFF
14 TRBV7-2 CASSPGASGNTIYF
15 TRBV27 CASSSPGQTNYGYTF
14 TRBV28 CASSPGPPGTEAFF
14 TRBV6-6 CASSYSRTSYEQYF
13 TRBV12-3/TRBV12-4 CASSWGGTDTQYF
11 TRBV5-6 CASSEGYEQYF
14 TRBV11-2 CASSFRGTTYEQYF
14 TRBV9 CASSGTGTASTQYF
14 TRBV9 CASSAGPLQETQYF
12 TRBV5-1 CASSNTDEGLFF
14 TRBV6-2/TRBV6-3 CASSWTTSYNEQFF
14 TRBV9 CASSVGVGVYEQYF
14 TRBV27 CASSSPGPNSPLHF
15 TRBV4-3 CASSRGTSSGNTIYF
13 TRBV25-1 CASSNRGVEKLFF
16 TRBV5-5 CASSPGLAGGQETQYF
16 TRBV6-2/TRBV6-3 CASSLSGDTSNYGYTF
16 TRBV6-5 CASSYSPPSYNSPLHF
15 TRBV3-1/TRBV3-2 CASSQLPGQSYGYTF
14 TRBV2 CASSRDRDIYEQYF
16 TRBV5-1 CASSLAAGDGANVLTF